The T cell receptor (beta chain) under discussion was sequenced for a study of T cell changes during pregnancy in multiple sclerosis. Measured with immunoSEQ multiplex PCR; TCRdb has only the in-frame clones, and not every one. The table has approximately 37,000 clones, approximately 94% seen once; the top ten hold 1.7%. The CDR3 is 16 residues long. The V segment lost 2 bases and the J segment 5 bases; nucleotides outside the gene matches: 11. Germline V lookup: CDR1 LNHDA, CDR2 SQIVND (reference sequence). The sequence came from a female donor with multiple sclerosis, enrolled in a pregnancy study. The chain is built from TRBV19 and TRBJ1-1; 7 bases are a match to TRBD1. The input for sequencing was peripheral blood, taken in the third trimester of pregnancy. The CDR3 spells CASSIYRGTVTTEAFF. In DNA, the CDR3 is TGTGCCAGTAGTATATATAGGGGGACAGTGACTACTGAAGCTTTCTTT.